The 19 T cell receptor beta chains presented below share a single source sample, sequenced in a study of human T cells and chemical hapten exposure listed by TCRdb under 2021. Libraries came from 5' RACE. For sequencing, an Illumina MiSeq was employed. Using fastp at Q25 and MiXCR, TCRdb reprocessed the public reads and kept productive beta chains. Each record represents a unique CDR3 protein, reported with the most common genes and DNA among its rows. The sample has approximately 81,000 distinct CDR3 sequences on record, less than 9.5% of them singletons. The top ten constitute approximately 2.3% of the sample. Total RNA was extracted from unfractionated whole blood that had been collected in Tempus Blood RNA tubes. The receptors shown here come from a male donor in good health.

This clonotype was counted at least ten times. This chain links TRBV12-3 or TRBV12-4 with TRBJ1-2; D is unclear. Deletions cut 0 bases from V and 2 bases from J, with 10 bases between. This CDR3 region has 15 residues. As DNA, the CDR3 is TGTGCCAGCAGTTTAGCTGGGTTAGAAAACTATGGCTACACCTTC. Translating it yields CASSLAGLENYGYTF.

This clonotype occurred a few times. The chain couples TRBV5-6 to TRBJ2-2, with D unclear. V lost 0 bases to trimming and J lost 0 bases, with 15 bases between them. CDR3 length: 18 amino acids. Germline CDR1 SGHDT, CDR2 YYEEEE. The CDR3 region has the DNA TGTGCCAGCAGCTTGGGACGGTGGGGTCGGACGAACACCGGGGAGCTGTTTTTT. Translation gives CASSLGRWGRTNTGELFF.

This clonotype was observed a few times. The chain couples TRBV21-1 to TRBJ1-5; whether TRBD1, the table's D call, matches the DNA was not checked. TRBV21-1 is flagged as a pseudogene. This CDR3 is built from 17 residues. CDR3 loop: CASSKAGQGAPHQPQHF. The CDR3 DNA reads TGTGCCAGCAGCAAAGCTGGTCAGGGGGCTCCCCATCAGCCCCAGCATTTT.

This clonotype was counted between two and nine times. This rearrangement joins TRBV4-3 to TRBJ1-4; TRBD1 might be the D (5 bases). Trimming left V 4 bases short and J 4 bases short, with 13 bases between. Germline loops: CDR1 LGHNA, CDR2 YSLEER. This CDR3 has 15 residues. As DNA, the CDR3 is TGCGCCAGCAGCCGCGAAGGGACCGGTAATGAAAAACTGTTTTTT. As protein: CASSREGTGNEKLFF.

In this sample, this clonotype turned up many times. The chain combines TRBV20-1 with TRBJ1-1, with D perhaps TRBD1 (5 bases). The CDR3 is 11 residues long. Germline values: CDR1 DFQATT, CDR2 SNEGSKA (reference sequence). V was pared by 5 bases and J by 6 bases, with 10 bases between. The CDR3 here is CSAPGLPEAFF. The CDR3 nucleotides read TGCAGTGCTCCGGGACTGCCTGAAGCTTTCTTT.

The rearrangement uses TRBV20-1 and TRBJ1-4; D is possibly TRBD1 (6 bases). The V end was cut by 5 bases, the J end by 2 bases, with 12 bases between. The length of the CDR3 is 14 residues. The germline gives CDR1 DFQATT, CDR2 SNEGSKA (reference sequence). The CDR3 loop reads CSAGAGGTNEKLFF. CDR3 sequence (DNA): TGCAGTGCTGGGGCCGGGGGCACTAATGAAAAACTGTTTTTT.

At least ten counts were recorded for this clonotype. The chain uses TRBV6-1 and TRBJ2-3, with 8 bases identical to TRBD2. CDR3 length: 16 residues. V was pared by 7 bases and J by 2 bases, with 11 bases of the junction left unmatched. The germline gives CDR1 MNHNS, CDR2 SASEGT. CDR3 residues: CASTVELADITDTQYF. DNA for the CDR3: TGTGCCAGCACCGTGGAACTAGCGGATATCACAGATACGCAGTATTTT.

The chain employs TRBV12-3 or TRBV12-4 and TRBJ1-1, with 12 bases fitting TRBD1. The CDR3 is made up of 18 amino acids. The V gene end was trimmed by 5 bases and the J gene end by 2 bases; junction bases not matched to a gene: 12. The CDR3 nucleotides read TGTGCCAGCAGTCTCTCGTGGCCGGGACAGGGGGCAAACACTGAAGCTTTCTTT. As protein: CASSLSWPGQGANTEAFF.

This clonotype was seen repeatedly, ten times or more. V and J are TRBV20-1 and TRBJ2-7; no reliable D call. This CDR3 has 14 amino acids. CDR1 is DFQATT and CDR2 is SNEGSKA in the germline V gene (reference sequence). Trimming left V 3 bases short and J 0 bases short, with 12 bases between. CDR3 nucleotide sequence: TGCAGTGCTAGCCGCCCGTTTAGCTCCTACGAGCAGTACTTC. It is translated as CSASRPFSSYEQYF.

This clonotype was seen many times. Here the CDR3 reads CASSRDRGNQPQHF. DNA of the CDR3: TGTGCCAGCAGCCGAGACAGGGGCAATCAGCCCCAGCATTTT. The J gene is TRBJ1-5, the V gene TRBV7-2, with TRBD1 identical over 7 bases. The CDR3 loop spans 14 amino acids. The V gene end was trimmed by 5 bases and the J gene end by 2 bases; junction bases not matched to a gene: 3. Germline values: CDR1 SGHTA, CDR2 FQGNSA.

The CDR3, as DNA: TGTGCCAGCAGCCCCAGACAGGGACGAAGTCAGCCCCAGCATTTT. As protein: CASSPRQGRSQPQHF. The chain couples TRBV6-2 or TRBV6-3 to TRBJ1-5, with 7 nucleotides matching TRBD1. Unmatched junction bases numbered 11, after V lost 6 bases and J lost 6 bases. The CDR3 loop spans 15 amino acids. Germline CDR1 and CDR2: MNHEY and SVGEGT.

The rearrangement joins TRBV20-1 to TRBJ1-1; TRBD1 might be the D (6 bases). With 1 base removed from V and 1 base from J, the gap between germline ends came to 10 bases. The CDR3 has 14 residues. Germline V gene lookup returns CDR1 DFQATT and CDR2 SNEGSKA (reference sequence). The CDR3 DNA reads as TGCAGTGCTAGAGCGGGGGGCCCGAACACTGAAGCTTTCTTT. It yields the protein CSARAGGPNTEAFF.

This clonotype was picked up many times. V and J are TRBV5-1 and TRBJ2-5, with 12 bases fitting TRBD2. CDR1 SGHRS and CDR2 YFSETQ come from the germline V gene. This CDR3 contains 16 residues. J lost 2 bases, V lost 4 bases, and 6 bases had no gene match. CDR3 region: CASSPRTSGAQETQYF. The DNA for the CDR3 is TGCGCCAGCAGCCCGCGGACTAGCGGGGCACAAGAGACCCAGTACTTC.

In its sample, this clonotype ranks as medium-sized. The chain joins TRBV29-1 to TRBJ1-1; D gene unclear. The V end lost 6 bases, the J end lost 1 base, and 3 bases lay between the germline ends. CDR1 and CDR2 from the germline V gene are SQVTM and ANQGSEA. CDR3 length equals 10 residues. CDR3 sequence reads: CSVQNTEAFF. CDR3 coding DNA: TGCAGCGTACAGAACACTGAAGCTTTCTTT.

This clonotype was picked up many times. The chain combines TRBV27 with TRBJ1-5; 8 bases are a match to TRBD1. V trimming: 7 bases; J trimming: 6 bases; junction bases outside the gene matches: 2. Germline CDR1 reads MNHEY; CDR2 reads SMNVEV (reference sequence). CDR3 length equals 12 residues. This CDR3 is CASNDRGQPQHF. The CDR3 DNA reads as TGTGCCAGCAACGACAGGGGTCAGCCCCAGCATTTT.

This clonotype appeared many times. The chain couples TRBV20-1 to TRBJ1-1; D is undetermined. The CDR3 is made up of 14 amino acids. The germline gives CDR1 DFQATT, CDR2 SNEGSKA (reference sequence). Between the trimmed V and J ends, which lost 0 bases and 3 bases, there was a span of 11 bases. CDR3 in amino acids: CSARDRPLDTEAFF. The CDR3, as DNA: TGCAGTGCTAGAGATCGACCCCTGGACACTGAAGCTTTCTTT.

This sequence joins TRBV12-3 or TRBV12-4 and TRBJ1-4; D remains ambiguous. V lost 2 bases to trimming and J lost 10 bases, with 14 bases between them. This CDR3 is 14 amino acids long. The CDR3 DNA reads TGTGCCAGCAGTTTATCGGAAGGCGTGGGAAAACTGTTTTTT. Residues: CASSLSEGVGKLFF.

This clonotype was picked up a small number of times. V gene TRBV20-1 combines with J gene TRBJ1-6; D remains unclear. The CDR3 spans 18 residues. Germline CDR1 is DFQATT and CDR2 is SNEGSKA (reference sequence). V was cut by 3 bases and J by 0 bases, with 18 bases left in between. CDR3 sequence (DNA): TGCAGTGCTAGTGAAGGACGTACAATCAGCTCCTATAATTCACCCCTCCACTTT. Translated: CSASEGRTISSYNSPLHF.

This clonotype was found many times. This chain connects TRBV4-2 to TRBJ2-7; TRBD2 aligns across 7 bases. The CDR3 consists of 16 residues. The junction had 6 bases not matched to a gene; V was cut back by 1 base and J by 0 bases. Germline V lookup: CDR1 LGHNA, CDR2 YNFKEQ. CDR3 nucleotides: TGTGCCAGCAGCCAAGGCCCGAGCGGGGACTCCTACGAGCAGTACTTC. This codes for CASSQGPSGDSYEQYF.